Below are 27 T cell receptor beta chains sequenced from a single sample in a study of T cell changes during pregnancy in multiple sclerosis. The assay was immunoSEQ multiplex PCR, and TCRdb's table has in-frame clones only and misses some. The repertoire holds about 23,000 clones, with around 88% as singletons. The starting material was CD8+ T cells from peripheral blood mononuclear cells, obtained in the first trimester of pregnancy. The receptors shown here come from a female donor with multiple sclerosis, enrolled in a pregnancy study.

The chain couples TRBV7-9 to TRBJ2-1, with TRBD2 matching 14 bases. CDR1 is SEHNR, CDR2 FQNEAQ, per germline (reference sequence). V was pared by 4 bases and J by 4 bases, with 3 bases of the junction left unmatched. The CDR3 runs 16 residues. This CDR3 is CASSWTSGRQYNEQFF. In DNA, the CDR3 is TGTGCCAGCAGCTGGACTAGCGGGAGGCAATACAATGAGCAGTTCTTC.

In its sample, this clone was seen a few times. This rearrangement joins TRBV6-5 to TRBJ1-1; maybe TRBD1 (6 bases). Germline V gives CDR1 MNHEY, CDR2 SVGAGI. V was pared by 10 bases and J by 0 bases, with 9 bases between. This CDR3 comprises 12 residues. In DNA, the CDR3 is TGTGCCACCGGACAGTTGAACACTGAAGCTTTCTTT. Its translation is CATGQLNTEAFF.

The chain recombines TRBV9 with TRBJ2-5; D gene ambiguous. The CDR3 covers 12 residues. The V end lost 5 bases, the J end lost 3 bases, and 8 bases lay between the germline ends. Germline V gives CDR1 SGDLS, CDR2 YYNGEE. The chain's CDR3 is CASRGPEETQYF. The DNA for the CDR3 is TGTGCCAGCAGGGGCCCGGAAGAGACCCAGTACTTC.

This clone was observed a single time. This chain connects TRBV27 to TRBJ2-1; 10 bases match TRBD2. The germline V gene has CDR1 MNHEY and CDR2 SMNVEV (reference sequence). Trimming at V came to 10 bases and at J to 3 bases, leaving 6 bases not matched to a gene. The CDR3 totals 14 residues. CDR3 region: CATWTSGYYNEQFF. The CDR3 DNA follows: TGTGCCACCTGGACTAGCGGCTACTACAATGAGCAGTTCTTC.

The chain uses TRBV27 and TRBJ2-2; TRBD1 agrees at 7 bases. CDR1 and CDR2 from the germline V gene are MNHEY and SMNVEV (reference sequence). J gave up 3 bases and V 7 bases, and 5 bases lay outside the gene matches. The CDR3 loop spans 14 amino acids. CDR3 bases: TGTGCCAGCACCCACAGGGGATACACCGGGGAGCTGTTTTTT. Its protein is CASTHRGYTGELFF.

This clone has only one observation. The J gene is TRBJ2-1, the V gene TRBV29-1; 8 positions agree with TRBD1. After removal of 2 bases from V and 5 bases from J, the junction contained 5 bases not matched to a gene. CDR3 length: 14 residues. Germline CDR1 is SQVTM and CDR2 is ANQGSEA. CDR3 region: CSVERSDRDNEQFF. As DNA, the CDR3 is TGCAGCGTTGAACGATCGGACAGGGACAATGAGCAGTTCTTC.

CDR3 nucleotide sequence: TGTGCCAGCAGCCGCGGGAGCTCCTACAATGAGCAGTTCTTC. It codes for CASSRGSSYNEQFF. This rearrangement joins TRBV11-2 to TRBJ2-1, with TRBD2 identical over 7 bases. V shed 5 bases, J shed 0 bases, and the junction held 1 base outside the gene matches. Germline lookup yields CDR1 SGHAT and CDR2 FQNNGV. This CDR3 contains 14 residues.

The chain uses TRBV6-5 and TRBJ1-1, with no clear D. The length of the CDR3 is 14 residues. CDR1 is MNHEY and CDR2 is SVGAGI in the germline V gene. With 2 bases removed from V and 1 base from J, the gap between germline ends came to 8 bases. The CDR3 sequence is CASSYVPGNTEAFF. DNA of the CDR3: TGTGCCAGCAGTTACGTTCCAGGGAACACTGAAGCTTTCTTT.

The rearrangement uses TRBV7-8 and TRBJ2-1; the match to TRBD2 covers 12 bases. Trimming cost V 4 bases and J 8 bases; bases outside gene matches: 6. CDR1 SGHVS and CDR2 FQNEAQ come from the germline V gene. The length of the CDR3 is 15 residues. This CDR3 reads CASSSRLAGVDEQFF. The CDR3 region has the DNA TGTGCCAGCAGCTCGCGACTAGCGGGAGTGGATGAGCAGTTCTTC.

In its sample, this clone ranks as medium-sized. Other DNA sequences in the same sample also yield this CDR3. The V gene is TRBV4-2, the J gene TRBJ2-3; 16 bases agree with TRBD2. The V gene end was trimmed by 4 bases and the J gene end by 5 bases; junction bases not matched to a gene: 3. CDR1 and CDR2 from the germline V gene are LGHNA and YNFKEQ. This CDR3 region has 16 residues. CDR3 bases: TGTGCCAGCAGCCCGGGACTAGCGGGAGGGGGAGATACGCAGTATTTT. It encodes CASSPGLAGGGDTQYF.

V is TRBV6-1 and J is TRBJ1-3, with TRBD1 matching over 9 bases. Germline-derived CDR1 and CDR2 are MNHNS and SASEGT. This CDR3 is built from 15 residues. The V and J ends lost 2 bases and 4 bases, in that order; junction bases with no gene match: 3. The CDR3 spells CASSERTGEGNTIYF. The CDR3 coding sequence is TGTGCCAGCAGTGAAAGGACAGGGGAAGGAAACACCATATATTTT.

In its sample, this clone is medium-sized. This rearrangement joins TRBV7-9 to TRBJ1-2; 8 positions match TRBD1. The CDR3 has 17 amino acids. Germline CDR1 SEHNR, CDR2 FQNEAQ (reference sequence). The J segment lost 0 bases and the V segment lost 5 bases, leaving 11 bases of the junction unmatched. The CDR3: CASSHGAMTGANYGYTF. The CDR3 DNA reads as TGTGCCAGCAGCCATGGGGCGATGACAGGGGCTAACTATGGCTACACCTTC.

The chain is built from TRBV15 and TRBJ1-1; possible D gene TRBD1, 5 bases. Trimming stripped 8 bases from V and 0 bases from J, with 10 bases between. The CDR3 is 13 residues long. The germline gives CDR1 LNHNV, CDR2 YYDKDF (reference sequence). CDR3: CATQGSMNTEAFF. Written as DNA, the CDR3 is TGTGCCACCCAGGGCAGTATGAACACTGAAGCTTTCTTT.

This clone was counted a few times. The chain employs TRBV4-1 and TRBJ2-1; 8 nucleotides align to TRBD2. Looked up from germline, CDR1 is MGHRA and CDR2 is YSYEKL. The trim removed 0 bases at V and 6 bases at J, leaving 7 bases unmatched. This CDR3 region has 16 residues. CDR3 sequence reads: CASSQDPGGRVNEQFF. The CDR3 DNA follows: TGCGCCAGCAGCCAAGATCCGGGAGGGAGGGTCAATGAGCAGTTCTTC.

This clone came up a few times. The J gene is TRBJ1-2, the V gene TRBV21-1; the table gives TRBD1 as D, unverified against the DNA. TRBV21-1 is described as a pseudogene. This CDR3 has 17 residues. The CDR3 protein is CASSKVETAGPHYGYTF. Written as DNA, the CDR3 is TGTGCCAGCAGCAAAGTTGAGACGGCAGGGCCCCACTATGGCTACACCTTC.

The chain couples TRBV27 to TRBJ2-4; 8 positions agree with TRBD1. Trimming took 6 bases from V and 5 from J; bases not matched to a gene: 9. Germline lookup yields CDR1 MNHEY and CDR2 SMNVEV (reference sequence). This CDR3 is 15 amino acids long. The CDR3 sequence: CASSLTGGTQNIQYF. CDR3 nucleotides: TGTGCCAGCAGCCTCACAGGGGGAACCCAAAACATTCAGTACTTC.

The chain links TRBV5-4 to TRBJ2-7; D is unclear. V was pared by 4 bases and J by 2 bases, with 13 bases between. Per germline, CDR1 SGHNT and CDR2 YYREEE (reference sequence). This CDR3 comprises 14 residues. CDR3 region: CASSPGFAPYEQYF. The CDR3 DNA is TGTGCCAGCAGCCCCGGGTTTGCCCCCTACGAGCAGTACTTC.

The chain carries TRBV7-2 and TRBJ2-7; 7 bases are a match to TRBD1. Germline V gene lookup returns CDR1 SGHTA and CDR2 FQGNSA. The CDR3 sequence is 14 residues long. Germline trimming cut 3 bases from V and 0 bases from J; bases unmatched to any gene: 2. For the CDR3, the DNA is TGTGCCAGCAGCTTCGGACAGGTCTCCTACGAGCAGTACTTC. Residues: CASSFGQVSYEQYF. Looking up the rest from reference TRBV7-2 and TRBJ2-7 gives the full variable domain: GAGVSQSPSNKVTEKGKDVELRCDPISGHTALYWYRQSLGQGLEFLIYFQGNSAPDKSGLPSDRFSAERTGGSVSTLTIQRTQQEDSAVYLCASSFGQVSYEQYFGPGTRLTVT.

The chain recombines TRBV18 with TRBJ2-7; weak D call: TRBD2 (6 bases). Trimming left V 4 bases short and J 5 bases short, with 15 bases between. The CDR3 covers 14 residues. CDR1 is KGHSH and CDR2 is LQKENI in the germline V gene. The CDR3 region is CASSRSGRGDEQYF. Here the CDR3 DNA reads TGTGCCAGCTCACGGTCTGGACGCGGGGACGAGCAGTACTTC.

The chain is built from TRBV6-6 and TRBJ1-5; TRBD1 matches at 8 bases. Germline V gene sequence: CDR1 MNHNY, CDR2 SVGAGI (reference sequence). The CDR3 spans 15 residues. V lost 2 bases and J lost 0; bases outside the gene matches: 0. CDR3 amino acids: CASSYGQGSNQPQHF. The CDR3 DNA follows: TGTGCCAGCAGTTACGGACAGGGTAGCAATCAGCCCCAGCATTTT.

This rearrangement joins TRBV7-9 to TRBJ2-3; 7 bases agree with TRBD2. V shed 2 bases, J shed 0 bases, and the junction held 2 bases outside the gene matches. Per germline, CDR1 SEHNR and CDR2 FQNEAQ (reference sequence). The CDR3 sequence is 15 residues long. The CDR3 sequence is CASSLWGGSTDTQYF. CDR3 DNA: TGTGCCAGCAGCTTATGGGGGGGGAGCACAGATACGCAGTATTTT.

The chain uses TRBV7-8 and TRBJ2-7; 9 bases agree with TRBD1. The CDR3 is made up of 14 amino acids. Germline V lookup: CDR1 SGHVS, CDR2 FQNEAQ. V trimming: 2 bases; J trimming: 4 bases; junction bases outside the gene matches: 3. The CDR3 is CASSLIQGAYEQYF. The CDR3 nucleotides read TGTGCCAGCAGCTTAATACAGGGGGCGTACGAGCAGTACTTC. Full variable domain (rest looked up from reference TRBV7-8 and TRBJ2-7): GAGVSQSPRYKVAKRGQDVALRCDPISGHVSLFWYQQALGQGPEFLTYFQNEAQLDKSGLPSDRFFAERPEGSVSTLKIQRTQQEDSAVYLCASSLIQGAYEQYFGPGTRLTVT.

The V call is TRBV5-1, the J call TRBJ1-3; TRBD1 is a possible D gene (6 bases). Per germline, CDR1 SGHRS and CDR2 YFSETQ. V dropped 3 bases and J dropped 4 bases, with 8 bases sitting between them. The CDR3 is 13 residues long. CDR3 protein: CASSSGTGNTIYF. The CDR3 DNA reads as TGCGCCAGCAGCTCTGGGACAGGAAACACCATATATTTT.

This rearrangement joins TRBV27 to TRBJ2-1; 8 bases align to TRBD2. CDR3 length equals 14 residues. V shed 3 bases and J 3 bases; nucleotides not matched to a gene: 1. Germline CDR1 is MNHEY and CDR2 is SMNVEV (reference sequence). CDR3 DNA: TGTGCCAGCAGTTTTAGCGGGAACTACAATGAGCAGTTCTTC. It translates to CASSFSGNYNEQFF.

This clone was seen a single time. The CDR3 region is CASSTSSLAGTASREQYF. In DNA, the CDR3 is TGTGCCAGTAGTACTTCGTCACTCGCCGGGACAGCCTCTCGAGAGCAGTACTTC. The chain combines TRBV19 with TRBJ2-7; 7 bases map to TRBD1. The ends lost 4 bases at V and 7 bases at J; junction bases unmatched: 22. CDR1 is LNHDA and CDR2 is SQIVND in the germline V gene (reference sequence). This CDR3 has 18 residues.

This chain uses TRBV30 with TRBJ1-1, with a possible D match to TRBD1 (6 bases). Germline CDR1 reads GTSNPN; CDR2 reads SVGIG (reference sequence). Trimming stripped 0 bases from V and 5 bases from J, with 10 bases between. CDR3 size: 13 residues. The chain's CDR3 is CAWSVAGVTEAFF. CDR3 bases: TGTGCCTGGAGTGTAGCAGGGGTAACTGAAGCTTTCTTT.

The chain has TRBV6-5 and TRBJ2-2; possibly TRBD2 for D (6 bases). V lost 0 bases to trimming and J lost 4 bases, with 6 bases between them. The CDR3 sequence is 14 residues long. CDR1 and CDR2 (germline): MNHEY, SVGAGI. Here the CDR3 reads CASSYSTSTGELFF. As DNA, the CDR3 is TGTGCCAGCAGTTACTCGACTAGCACCGGGGAGCTGTTTTTT.